Detailed here is one T cell receptor (beta chain). This sample is drawn from a study of blood T cell repertoires in COVID-19. About the research overall: T cells, B-cell-depleted T cells, or PBMCs supplied cDNA or gDNA.

V gave up 7 bases and J gave up 1 base; unmatched junction bases: 6. The CDR3 consists of 14 residues. Germline CDR1 and CDR2: MDHEN and SYDVKM. Data came from immunoSEQ multiplex PCR; TCRdb stores just in-frame clones and leaves some out. The sample includes 60,000 to 85,000 clones, 84% seen only once; the top ten take 30% to 45%. This chain links TRBV28 with TRBJ2-7; TRBD2 matches 8 bases. The sequence derives from a man in his 70s with acute or convalescent COVID-19. The sequenced sample consisted of peripheral blood. The CDR3 region is CASTIGGDSYEQYF. The CDR3 region has the DNA TGTGCCAGCACCATCGGGGGGGATTCCTACGAGCAGTACTTC.